The 28 T cell receptor beta chains listed next were all sequenced from one sample in a study of beta chain features in type 1 diabetes. Expressed TCRB transcripts were sequenced because the isolated RNA had all been reverse transcribed beforehand. Libraries were prepared by immunoSEQ multiplex PCR; TCRdb keeps only in-frame clonotypes and omits some of them. The table includes 200,000 to 250,000 clones, 9.5% to 13% detected once. The sequencing input was central memory CD4+ T cells from blood. These receptors originate from a man younger than 30 in good health.

This clone occurred once. This chain joins TRBV9 and TRBJ2-3, with unresolved D. The CDR3 sequence is 15 residues long. V was trimmed by 4 bases and J by 0 bases, leaving 12 bases between them. Per germline, CDR1 SGDLS and CDR2 YYNGEE. The CDR3 sequence is CASSSGRTSTDTQYF. The CDR3 DNA is TGTGCCAGCAGCTCTGGGCGGACCAGCACAGATACGCAGTATTTT.

This chain links TRBV7-2 with TRBJ2-4; D is unresolved. There are 15 residues in the CDR3. Germline CDR1 reads SGHTA; CDR2 reads FQGNSA. Trimming shortened V by 1 base and J by 7 bases, and 14 bases separated the two germline ends. The CDR3 reads CASSLDGVDTNIQYF. CDR3 DNA: TGTGCCAGCAGCTTAGACGGCGTTGATACGAACATTCAGTACTTC.

The chain has TRBV30 and TRBJ1-5, with no clear D. The CDR3 runs to 15 residues. V was trimmed by 2 bases and J by 0 bases, leaving 11 bases between them. The germline V gene has CDR1 GTSNPN and CDR2 SVGIG (reference sequence). DNA of the CDR3: TGTGCCTGGAGTCGACCGTTAGGTAGCAATCAGCCCCAGCATTTT. Translated, it gives CAWSRPLGSNQPQHF.

This clone turned up a few times. This chain joins TRBV18 and TRBJ1-5; 7 bases are shared with TRBD1. V dropped 4 bases and J dropped 7; count of bases not matched to a gene: 4. The CDR3 runs to 13 residues. Germline CDR1 KGHSH, CDR2 LQKENI. The CDR3: CASSQGQPQPQHF. CDR3 sequence (DNA): TGTGCCAGCTCACAGGGACAGCCGCAGCCCCAGCATTTT.

This clone was observed a few times. The CDR3 sequence is CASRGALKVEQYF. The CDR3 DNA reads as TGTGCCAGCAGGGGGGCCCTGAAGGTTGAGCAGTACTTC. The chain uses TRBV7-2 and TRBJ2-7; D may be TRBD1 (6 bases). CDR1 is SGHTA and CDR2 is FQGNSA in the germline V gene. V lost 6 bases, J lost 7 bases, and 16 bases lay in between. This CDR3 is built from 13 residues. The entire variable domain, with the rest obtained from reference TRBV7-2 and TRBJ2-7, is as follows: GAGVSQSPSNKVTEKGKDVELRCDPISGHTALYWYRQSLGQGLEFLIYFQGNSAPDKSGLPSDRFSAERTGGSVSTLTIQRTQQEDSAVYLCASRGALKVEQYFGPGTRLTVT.

The chain joins TRBV10-3 to TRBJ2-7; D is uncertain. CDR1 is ENHRY and CDR2 is SYGVKD in the germline V gene. CDR3 length equals 12 residues. Trimming removed 5 bases at V and 4 bases at J, with 9 bases between. The CDR3 is CAISSDAYEQYF. CDR3 bases: TGTGCCATCAGTAGCGACGCATACGAGCAGTACTTC.

At least ten counts were recorded for this clone. The chain recombines TRBV15 with TRBJ1-1; D not certain. CDR3 length: 12 residues. The ends were cut back, 3 bases at V and 8 bases at J, with 10 bases in the middle. Germline lookup yields CDR1 LNHNV and CDR2 YYDKDF (reference sequence). Here the CDR3 reads CATSSIRAEAFF. DNA for the CDR3: TGTGCCACCAGCAGCATCCGGGCCGAAGCTTTCTTT.

The chain uses TRBV6-1 and TRBJ2-7, with D tentatively TRBD2 (6 bases). Germline V CDR1 and CDR2: MNHNS, SASEGT. The CDR3 runs to 14 residues. Trimming left V 3 bases short and J 3 bases short, with 12 bases between. CDR3 sequence reads: CASSELGGIYEQYF. Here the CDR3 DNA reads TGTGCCAGCAGTGAGTTGGGGGGTATCTACGAGCAGTACTTC.

This clone came up a few times. The chain employs TRBV5-1 and TRBJ2-7; no clear D gene. Trimming shortened V by 4 bases and J by 3 bases, and 17 bases separated the two germline ends. The CDR3 length is 15 residues. The germline V gene has CDR1 SGHRS and CDR2 YFSETQ. The CDR3 DNA follows: TGCGCCAGCAGCCTCACGCCTAGTTCAGACTACGAGCAGTACTTC. Residues: CASSLTPSSDYEQYF. Filled out from reference TRBV5-1 and TRBJ2-7, the complete variable domain reads KAGVTQTPRYLIKTRGQQVTLSCSPISGHRSVSWYQQTPGQGLQFLFEYFSETQRNKGNFPGRFSGRQFSNSRSEMNVSTLELGDSALYLCASSLTPSSDYEQYFGPGTRLTVT.

This chain connects TRBV25-1 to TRBJ2-1, with D unclear. Trimming removed 6 bases at V and 7 bases at J, with 4 bases between. In germline, CDR1 is MGHDK, CDR2 SYGVNS. CDR3 length: 10 amino acids. The CDR3 DNA sequence: TGTGCCAGCAGGGCTAATGAGCAGTTCTTC. Translation gives CASRANEQFF.

The chain is built from TRBV5-6 and TRBJ2-7; D may be TRBD1 (6 bases). The CDR3 is 14 residues long. Germline assignment: CDR1 SGHDT and CDR2 YYEEEE. Trimming left V 2 bases short and J 5 bases short, with 14 bases between. This CDR3 reads CASSLYRVEDEQYF. DNA of the CDR3: TGTGCCAGCAGCTTATACAGGGTGGAGGACGAGCAGTACTTC.

A remark on this clone: At one of its ends the junction is not consistent with the germline gene, which may arise from a read error. The chain's CDR3 is CASSRGDTSGIYNEQFF. CDR3 nucleotides: TGTGCTAGCAGCAGAGGGGACACCAGCGGGATTTACAATGAGCAGTTCTTC. The chain employs TRBV7-7 and TRBJ2-1; D may be TRBD2 (7 bases). Germline assignment: CDR1 SSHAT and CDR2 FNYEAQ (reference sequence). This CDR3 has 17 residues.

V usage is TRBV25-1 and J usage is TRBJ2-7; 11 nucleotides line up with TRBD1. Germline trimming cut 4 bases from V and 2 bases from J; bases unmatched to any gene: 7. CDR1 is MGHDK and CDR2 is SYGVNS in the germline V gene. The length of the CDR3 is 16 residues. CDR3 nucleotide sequence: TGTGCCAGCAGTGCCCCGGGACAGGGGGTTGCCTACGAGCAGTACTTC. It encodes CASSAPGQGVAYEQYF.

V usage is TRBV15 and J usage is TRBJ2-1; D possibly corresponds to TRBD2 (6 bases). V was clipped by 1 base and J by 2 bases, with 12 bases between them. From germline, CDR1 is LNHNV and CDR2 YYDKDF (reference sequence). The CDR3 totals 16 residues. This CDR3 reads CATSRGVGGPYNEQFF. CDR3 DNA sequence: TGTGCCACCAGCAGAGGGGTAGGAGGGCCCTACAATGAGCAGTTCTTC.

This clone was observed a handful of times. The chain joins TRBV7-9 to TRBJ2-7, with 11 positions matching TRBD2. This CDR3 is built from 15 residues. V gave up 5 bases and J gave up 5 bases; unmatched junction bases: 8. The germline CDR1 and CDR2 sequences are SEHNR and FQNEAQ (reference sequence). CDR3 residues: CASSAGSGRANEQYF. CDR3 in DNA: TGTGCCAGCAGCGCCGGTAGCGGGAGGGCTAACGAGCAGTACTTC.

The chain is built from TRBV29-1 and TRBJ2-3, with D possibly TRBD1 on 6 matching bases. CDR1 is SQVTM and CDR2 is ANQGSEA in the germline V gene. The CDR3 runs to 15 residues. The germline V and J ends were trimmed by 7 bases and 3 bases, with 20 bases remaining between them. This CDR3 reads CSGDETDRGTDTQYF. The CDR3 DNA is TGCAGCGGGGACGAGACCGATAGGGGGACAGATACGCAGTATTTT.

This clone was seen only a few times. J is TRBJ1-5 and V is TRBV29-1; D is unresolved. V dropped 4 bases and J dropped 0 bases, with 7 bases sitting between them. The length of the CDR3 is 13 residues. Germline CDR1 SQVTM, CDR2 ANQGSEA. The CDR3 spells CSVGHSSNQPQHF. Written as DNA, the CDR3 is TGCAGCGTTGGCCACAGTAGCAATCAGCCCCAGCATTTT.

This clone appeared many times. This chain connects TRBV7-9 to TRBJ1-1; 7 bases fit TRBD1. The CDR3 runs to 14 residues. Germline CDR1 and CDR2: SEHNR and FQNEAQ (reference sequence). V shed 5 bases and J 4 bases; nucleotides not matched to a gene: 7. CDR3 coding DNA: TGTGCCAGCAGCGAACAGGGGACGAGCACTGAAGCTTTCTTT. The encoded protein is CASSEQGTSTEAFF.

A few counts support this clone. CDR3: CASSLDMVLKEFF. The CDR3 DNA reads TGTGCCAGCAGTTTAGATATGGTTTTAAAGGAGTTCTTC. V gene TRBV28 combines with J gene TRBJ2-1; D not certain. The V end was cut by 2 bases, the J end by 14 bases, with 16 bases between. Germline CDR1 is MDHEN and CDR2 is SYDVKM. CDR3 length: 13 residues.

This clone was recorded a few times. The V and J genes are TRBV5-1 and TRBJ1-1; 7 bases are a match to TRBD1. CDR1 and CDR2 (germline): SGHRS, YFSETQ. The CDR3 length is 13 residues. The V segment lost 7 bases and the J segment 0 bases; nucleotides outside the gene matches: 3. CDR3 amino acids: CASRGGLNTEAFF. The CDR3 DNA is TGCGCCAGCCGAGGGGGCTTGAACACTGAAGCTTTCTTT.

This clone has just a few counts. This chain uses TRBV14 with TRBJ1-1; D unclear. The CDR3 loop spans 14 amino acids. Trimming shortened V by 4 bases and J by 8 bases, and 17 bases separated the two germline ends. CDR1 SGHDN and CDR2 FVKESK come from the germline V gene. This chain's CDR3 is CASSPTDGRAEAFF. The CDR3 coding sequence is TGTGCCAGCAGCCCAACGGACGGAAGGGCCGAAGCTTTCTTT.

The chain couples TRBV10-3 to TRBJ2-1; tentatively, D is TRBD2 (6 bases). Trimming cost V 10 bases and J 7 bases, with 17 bases left between them. Germline V gene data show CDR1 as ENHRY and CDR2 as SYGVKD. The CDR3 consists of 13 residues. The CDR3 protein is CATFNVAGNEQFF. CDR3 nucleotide sequence: TGTGCCACCTTCAATGTGGCGGGGAATGAGCAGTTCTTC.

The table lists this clone with many counts. The V call is TRBV5-1, the J call TRBJ2-1; D tentatively fits TRBD1 or TRBD2 (6 bases each). Germline V gene data show CDR1 as SGHRS and CDR2 as YFSETQ. Trimming took 7 bases from V and 7 from J, leaving 18 bases between them. This CDR3 spans 14 amino acids. CDR3 residues: CASRRGELGNEQFF. The CDR3 bases are TGCGCCAGCCGGAGGGGGGAGTTGGGTAATGAGCAGTTCTTC.

The chain recombines TRBV5-1 with TRBJ1-1; 8 bases agree with TRBD1. This CDR3 is built from 17 residues. V shed 0 bases, J shed 0 bases, and the junction held 7 bases outside the gene matches. CDR1 SGHRS and CDR2 YFSETQ come from the germline V gene. The CDR3 region has the DNA TGCGCCAGCAGCTTGGATGGCCGGACAGGGATGAACACTGAAGCTTTCTTT. Amino acid sequence: CASSLDGRTGMNTEAFF.

The V and J genes are TRBV30 and TRBJ1-5, with D unclear. Trimming removed 0 bases at V and 6 bases at J, with 9 bases between. CDR3 length equals 13 residues. Per germline, CDR1 GTSNPN and CDR2 SVGIG (reference sequence). Here the CDR3 reads CAWSVGVAQPQHF. Written as DNA, the CDR3 is TGTGCCTGGAGTGTCGGCGTCGCTCAGCCCCAGCATTTT.

This clone has at least ten counts. J is TRBJ2-1 and V is TRBV28, with a weak D call TRBD2 (5 bases). Trimming took 7 bases from V and 4 from J, leaving 14 bases between them. The CDR3 spans 14 residues. Per germline, CDR1 MDHEN and CDR2 SYDVKM. In nucleotides, the CDR3 is TGTGCCAGCACCCTCGGAGGAGCATACAATGAGCAGTTCTTC. Protein: CASTLGGAYNEQFF.

This clone showed up just a few times. The chain has TRBV9 and TRBJ2-2, with TRBD2 as a possible D gene (5 bases). Trimming took off 4 bases at V and 4 bases at J, with 8 bases between the two ends. CDR1 and CDR2 from the germline V gene are SGDLS and YYNGEE. The CDR3 covers 13 residues. The CDR3 protein is CASSYRGTGELFF. DNA of the CDR3: TGTGCCAGCAGCTACCGGGGCACCGGGGAGCTGTTTTTT.

This clone was counted only a few times. The J gene is TRBJ2-1, the V gene TRBV4-3, with 11 bases aligning to TRBD2. Germline CDR1 reads LGHNA; CDR2 reads YSLEER. With 3 bases clipped from V and 3 bases from J, the junction kept 7 bases outside the gene matches. This CDR3 spans 17 amino acids. The CDR3, as DNA: TGCGCCAGCAGCCAGGGGAGAGGACTAGCGGGCTACAATGAGCAGTTCTTC. Translation: CASSQGRGLAGYNEQFF.